The 29 T cell receptor beta chains below were found in one sample sequenced in a study of blood T cells in healthy people across ages (dated by TCRdb to the mid-2010s). The receptor library was made with 5' RACE. Sequencer: Illumina HiSeq 2500. The second PCR ran for about 7 to 11 cycles and used a J-beta primer mix along with a sample-barcoded 5' primer. TCRdb trimmed the raw reads at Q25, called clones with MiXCR and kept productive beta chains. All rows with the same CDR3 protein become a single entry with the most common DNA and genes. The sample contains hundreds of thousands of distinct CDR3 sequences, about 55% of them found a single time. The ten largest clones represent approximately 40% of the sample. The sample comprised blood. These TCRs come from a man aged 80 or over in good health.

The chain joins TRBV18 to TRBJ2-7, with 10 bases matching TRBD2. The CDR3 has 16 amino acids. The V gene's germline CDR1 is KGHSH and CDR2 LQKENI. The V and J ends lost 4 bases and 0 bases, in that order; junction bases with no gene match: 6. Here the CDR3 DNA reads TGTGCCAGCTCACAGGGACTAGCGACCATCTCCTACGAGCAGTACTTC. Its translation is CASSQGLATISYEQYF.

The gene calls are TRBV2 and TRBJ2-5, with TRBD1 identical over 7 bases. This CDR3 spans 17 amino acids. J was trimmed by 0 bases and V by 3 bases; bases with no gene match: 10. The germline CDR1 and CDR2 sequences are SNHLY and FYNNEI. The CDR3 DNA follows: TGTGCCAGCAGTGACTCCCGACAGGGACCGTACCAAGAGACCCAGTACTTC. Translated: CASSDSRQGPYQETQYF.

This clonotype was counted between two and nine times. V and J are TRBV7-9 and TRBJ2-1; TRBD2 matches 8 bases. The J call is doubtful: the DNA matches TRBJ2-7 better. Germline V CDR1 and CDR2: SEHNR, FQNEAQ (reference sequence). The CDR3 spans 15 residues. The CDR3 loop reads CASSPTSGSYNEQYF. The DNA for the CDR3 is TGTGCCAGCAGTCCTACTAGCGGATCCTACAATGAGCAGTACTTC.

For this clonotype: The junction shows a germline mismatch at one end, possibly a read error. The V gene is TRBV20-1, the J gene TRBJ2-5; 8 bases align to TRBD2. The CDR3 covers 14 residues. Germline V lookup: CDR1 DFQATT, CDR2 SNEGSKA (reference sequence). The CDR3 spells CGARQAGGPREQYF. The CDR3 DNA reads TGCGGTGCCAGACAGGCGGGGGGCCCCCGGGAGCAGTACTTC.

This chain connects TRBV7-2 to TRBJ1-5; perhaps TRBD1 as D (5 bases). Germline assignment: CDR1 SGHTA and CDR2 FQGNSA. V lost 5 bases and J 0 bases, leaving 14 bases between the germline ends. The CDR3 is 16 residues long. CDR3 region: CASSLSSGGSNQPQHF. The CDR3 nucleotides read TGTGCCAGCAGCCTAAGCTCCGGGGGTAGCAATCAGCCCCAGCATTTT.

The chain links TRBV18 to TRBJ1-5, with 9 bases that match TRBD1. The ends lost 3 bases at V and 8 bases at J; junction bases unmatched: 5. Germline CDR1 reads KGHSH; CDR2 reads LQKENI. CDR3 size: 14 residues. The CDR3 nucleotides read TGTGCCAGCTCACCCACAGGGGGCGCGGAGCCCCAGCATTTT. Residues: CASSPTGGAEPQHF.

A few counts support this clonotype. This chain connects TRBV3-1 to TRBJ2-5; no clear D gene. With the DNA end fitting TRBJ2-7 better, the J assignment may be wrong. The CDR3 is 11 amino acids. Germline CDR1 is LGHDT and CDR2 is YNNKEL (reference sequence). The CDR3 loop is CASSSKDEQYF. The CDR3 region has the DNA TGTGCCAGTAGCTCTAAGGACGAGCAGTACTTC.

The rearrangement uses TRBV24-1 and TRBJ2-5; maybe TRBD1 (6 bases). Trimming took 6 bases from V and 4 from J, leaving 11 bases between them. The CDR3 has 13 amino acids. Germline V gene lookup returns CDR1 KGHDR and CDR2 SFDVKD. CDR3 region: CATSITGRETQYF. The CDR3 DNA follows: TGTGCCACCAGTATTACAGGGCGAGAGACCCAGTACTTC.

This clonotype was detected a few times. The rearrangement uses TRBV7-8 and TRBJ2-1, with a weak D call TRBD1 (6 bases). The germline gives CDR1 SGHVS, CDR2 FQNEAQ. With 5 bases removed from V and 4 bases from J, the gap between germline ends came to 12 bases. This CDR3 region has 14 residues. The DNA for the CDR3 is TGTGCCAGCAGCACCTTTCAGGGGTACAATGAGCAGTTCTTC. This gives the protein CASSTFQGYNEQFF. The whole variable domain, remainder taken from reference TRBV7-8 and TRBJ2-1, is GAGVSQSPRYKVAKRGQDVALRCDPISGHVSLFWYQQALGQGPEFLTYFQNEAQLDKSGLPSDRFFAERPEGSVSTLKIQRTQQEDSAVYLCASSTFQGYNEQFFGPGTRLTVL.

The V call is TRBV24-1, the J call TRBJ2-6; no firm D call. In germline, CDR1 is KGHDR, CDR2 SFDVKD. CDR3 length: 16 residues. With 3 bases removed from V and 0 bases from J, the gap between germline ends came to 8 bases. CDR3 protein: CATSDGISSGANVLTF. The CDR3 nucleotides read TGTGCCACCAGTGATGGAATTAGCTCTGGGGCCAACGTCCTGACTTTC.

This rearrangement joins TRBV21-1 to TRBJ2-1; the table's D gene call, TRBD2, was not cross checked with the DNA. TRBV21-1 is reported as a pseudogene. The CDR3 is 16 residues long. CDR3 coding DNA: TGTGCCAGCAGCAAGACTCAGGGGCTAGCCGGCAATGAGCAGTTCTTC. It encodes CASSKTQGLAGNEQFF.

V gene TRBV10-2 combines with J gene TRBJ2-3; maybe TRBD1 (6 bases). Germline loops: CDR1 WSHSY, CDR2 SAAADI. Trimming took off 3 bases at V and 14 bases at J, with 24 bases between the two ends. This CDR3 region has 15 residues. The CDR3 nucleotides read TGCGCCAGCAGTGATGACAGGCTCGGCCACAGATACGCGTATTTT. Encoded protein: CASSDDRLGHRYAYF.

This clonotype turned up a few times. This sequence joins TRBV10-2 and TRBJ1-2, with D unresolved. The CDR3 spans 14 residues. Trimming removed 2 bases at V and 5 bases at J, with 12 bases between. CDR1 is WSHSY and CDR2 is SAAADI in the germline V gene. The CDR3 bases are TGCGCCAGCAGTGAGGGTCCAGGTTATTATGGCTACACCTTC. Its translation: CASSEGPGYYGYTF.

The rearrangement joins TRBV20-1 to TRBJ2-1, with D tentatively TRBD1 or TRBD2 (7 bases each). The end of the DNA fits TRBJ2-7 better, so the J call may be wrong. The CDR3 sequence is 14 residues long. Looked up from germline, CDR1 is DFQATT and CDR2 is SNEGSKA (reference sequence). Written as DNA, the CDR3 is TGCAGTGTCCAAGACAGGGAGGGTGCGAATGAGCAGTACTTC. This translates into CSVQDREGANEQYF.

J is TRBJ2-2 and V is TRBV5-1; perhaps TRBD2 as D (6 bases). Trimming stripped 0 bases from V and 5 bases from J, with 11 bases between. Germline values: CDR1 SGHRS, CDR2 YFSETQ. The CDR3 runs 15 residues. The CDR3 region is CASSLVFGGTGELFF. Here the CDR3 DNA reads TGCGCCAGCAGCTTGGTGTTCGGGGGAACCGGGGAGCTGTTTTTT.

The chain joins TRBV20-1 to TRBJ1-2; a possible D gene is TRBD1 (5 bases). Germline CDR1 is DFQATT and CDR2 is SNEGSKA (reference sequence). V lost 0 bases, J lost 7 bases, and 15 bases lay in between. CDR3 length: 14 residues. CDR3 in DNA: TGCAGTGCTAGAGATCTGGCAGGGATAGGTGGCTACACCTTC. Residues: CSARDLAGIGGYTF.

Of note for this clonotype: It may be a read error: a sequence one base away is much more abundant. The chain links TRBV6-6 to TRBJ2-3; 7 bases align to TRBD2. The CDR3 spans 15 residues. Germline V gives CDR1 MNHNY, CDR2 SVGAGI (reference sequence). The CDR3 DNA sequence: TGTGCCAGCAGTTACAGCGGGGCGAGCACAGGTACGCAGTATTTT. It specifies CASSYSGASTGTQYF.

This clonotype turned up a few times. The V gene is TRBV9, the J gene TRBJ2-5; TRBD2 matches 11 bases. Unmatched junction bases numbered 5, after V lost 3 bases and J lost 4 bases. Germline V lookup: CDR1 SGDLS, CDR2 YYNGEE. The CDR3 is 15 residues long. CDR3 region: CASSATSGNVETQYF. CDR3 sequence (DNA): TGTGCCAGCAGCGCGACTAGCGGGAATGTAGAGACCCAGTACTTC.

The V call is TRBV29-1, the J call TRBJ1-2, with D possibly TRBD1 on 6 matching bases. CDR1 and CDR2 (germline): SQVTM, ANQGSEA. This CDR3 is 14 amino acids long. V lost 6 bases and J lost 1, with 15 bases in between. Here the CDR3 reads CSVQQDSRNYGYTF. DNA for the CDR3: TGCAGCGTGCAACAGGACAGCCGTAACTATGGCTACACCTTC.

This clonotype was observed a handful of times. J is TRBJ2-5 and V is TRBV7-2, with TRBD2 matching 9 bases. CDR1 and CDR2 from the germline V gene are SGHTA and FQGNSA. This CDR3 comprises 16 residues. Trimming removed 3 bases from V and 4 bases from J; junction bases left unmatched: 9. CDR3 nucleotides: TGTGCCAGCAGCTTTCTAGGTGGAGCGGGAGGAGAGACCCAGTACTTC. Its translation is CASSFLGGAGGETQYF.

The J gene is TRBJ2-7, the V gene TRBV6-2 or TRBV6-3, with D perhaps matching TRBD1 (5 bases). CDR3 size: 17 residues. Trimming took 6 bases from V and 3 from J, leaving 24 bases between them. Germline CDR1 MNHEY, CDR2 SVGEGT. CDR3 in DNA: TGTGCCAGCAGCCGATCATCCTCCTCAGGGTACATCTACGAGCAGTACTTC. Translating gives CASSRSSSSGYIYEQYF.

The chain employs TRBV5-1 and TRBJ1-2; 8 bases map to TRBD1. The CDR3 consists of 14 residues. V shed 4 bases and J 7 bases; nucleotides not matched to a gene: 9. Looked up from germline, CDR1 is SGHRS and CDR2 is YFSETQ. Here the CDR3 DNA reads TGCGCCAGCAGCAGCGGACAGGGCCCAGGTGGCTACACCTTC. As protein: CASSSGQGPGGYTF.

This clonotype was counted only a few times. The chain recombines TRBV20-1 with TRBJ2-1, with TRBD2 matching over 15 bases. Germline CDR1 is DFQATT and CDR2 is SNEGSKA (reference sequence). Germline trimming cut 4 bases from V and 10 bases from J; bases unmatched to any gene: 8. This CDR3 is 15 amino acids long. CDR3 protein: CSATTGTSGGWEQFF. CDR3 bases: TGCAGTGCTACGACCGGGACTAGCGGGGGGTGGGAGCAGTTCTTC.

In regard to this clonotype: The junction and the germline gene differ at one end; a read error may be behind it. This rearrangement joins TRBV24-1 to TRBJ1-1; 7 bases are shared with TRBD1. Germline V gene data show CDR1 as KGHDR and CDR2 as SFDVKD. The CDR3 has 15 residues. CDR3 bases: TGCGCCACCAGTGATGCGACAGGGATGAACACTGAAGCTTTCTTT. This translates into CATSDATGMNTEAFF.

This rearrangement joins TRBV11-2 to TRBJ2-1; TRBD2 agrees at 14 bases. Trimming cost V 7 bases and J 9 bases; bases outside gene matches: 8. Germline assignment: CDR1 SGHAT and CDR2 FQNNGV. The CDR3 is 15 residues long. CDR3 sequence: CASILGLAGGVEQFF. The CDR3 DNA is TGTGCCAGCATCCTCGGACTAGCGGGAGGAGTTGAGCAGTTCTTC.

This clonotype occurred a few times. The chain carries TRBV20-1 and TRBJ2-7; D not resolved. Germline lookup yields CDR1 DFQATT and CDR2 SNEGSKA (reference sequence). The V and J ends lost 0 bases and 0 bases respectively, with 12 bases between them. CDR3 size: 15 residues. The CDR3 reads CSAREMPLSSYEQYF. DNA of the CDR3: TGCAGTGCTAGAGAAATGCCCCTGAGCTCCTACGAGCAGTACTTC.

This clonotype has a handful of counts. The chain links TRBV11-2 to TRBJ1-1, with D unclear. The V gene's germline CDR1 is SGHAT and CDR2 FQNNGV. V lost 4 bases, J lost 0 bases, and 6 bases lay in between. The CDR3 has 13 residues. The CDR3 DNA reads TGTGCCAGCAGCTGGGAGCTGAACACTGAAGCTTTCTTT. It translates to CASSWELNTEAFF.

This clonotype was recorded once. This rearrangement joins TRBV12-3 or TRBV12-4 to TRBJ2-3, with D tentatively TRBD1 or TRBD2 (5 bases each). This CDR3 is built from 14 residues. Trimming cost V 6 bases and J 14 bases, with 24 bases left between them. CDR3 sequence (DNA): TGTGCCAGCAGCTCCGGGACCAGCACCAGATACGCGTATTTT. Translated, it gives CASSSGTSTRYAYF.

This clonotype was detected a few times. The J gene is TRBJ2-3, the V gene TRBV9; D may correspond to TRBD1 or TRBD2 (5 bases each). Germline loops: CDR1 SGDLS, CDR2 YYNGEE. Trimming took 3 bases from V and 6 from J, leaving 5 bases between them. This CDR3 has 11 residues. The CDR3 spells CASSGGDTQYF. DNA of the CDR3: TGTGCCAGCAGCGGGGGGGATACGCAGTATTTT.